This T cell receptor beta chain was identified in a study of cytomegalovirus exposure and HLA in healthy donors. The overall study: The same platform as the approximately 700 first-cohort repertoires was used for the 130 or so validation repertoires, a later analysis reported.

Measured with immunoSEQ multiplex PCR; TCRdb has only the in-frame clones, and not every one. The table includes 120,000 or so clones, about 96% detected once. From germline, CDR1 is LNHDA and CDR2 SQIVND (reference sequence). V shed 5 bases and J shed 2 bases, with 13 bases lying between them. This CDR3 is built from 15 residues. This clonotype was obtained from a man younger than 30 in good health and CMV-seronegative. The rearrangement uses TRBV19 and TRBJ1-5; possible D gene TRBD1, 6 bases. Sequencing input: PBMCs. CDR3 amino acids: CASSHGGRGNQPQHF. The CDR3 nucleotides read TGTGCCAGTAGTCATGGGGGCAGAGGCAATCAGCCCCAGCATTTT.